The clone carrying this T cell receptor beta chain occurred many times. Its antigen is unknown. Amplification of TCR beta CDR3 regions used RNA as the template. TCR CDR3 regions were first amplified by RT-PCR with HTBI primers. TCRdb reprocessed the multiplex PCR reads with MiXCR, giving one entry per CDR3 protein. The sample contains about 520,000 distinct CDR3 sequences, approximately 25% of which appear only once. The data are from a study of T cells in Graves' hyperthyroidism and ophthalmopathy. Study overall: Peripheral blood was collected at initial diagnosis, before any treatment.

Overall study findings and caveats: Most thyroid-expanded clonotypes above 0.001 were also found in blood. Ophthalmopathy onset followed model prediction by a median about 6.9 months.

The V gene's germline CDR1 is GTSNPN and CDR2 SVGIG (reference sequence). The CDR3 totals 13 residues. Material: blood. The TCR comes from a woman in her twenties or thirties with Graves' ophthalmopathy. This chain joins TRBV30 and TRBJ2-7, with a tentative D call TRBD1 (6 bases). The CDR3 is CAQGAGGPYEQYF. The CDR3 bases are TGTGCACAAGGGGCTGGGGGCCCTTACGAGCAGTACTTC. The full variable domain, rest sourced from reference TRBV30 and TRBJ2-7, is SQTIHQWPATLVQPVGSPLSLECTVEGTSNPNLYWYRQAAGRGLQLLFYSVGIGQISSEVPQNLSASRPQDRQFILSSKKLLLSDSGFYLCAQGAGGPYEQYFGPGTRLTVT.